This T cell receptor beta chain was profiled in a study of beta chain features in type 1 diabetes. At the level of the study: What patients shared with healthy donors was a similar profile of age, gender and cell yields.

The germline V gene has CDR1 ENHRY and CDR2 SYGVKD. V lost 2 bases to trimming and J lost 5 bases, with 13 bases between them. This CDR3 region has 15 residues. Naive, central memory, regulatory and stem cell-like memory cells within the CD4+ compartment were sorted using CD45RO/CCR7/CD25/CD127/CD95/CD27. With respect to this clone: Its antigen is not identified.

Whole-study findings and limits: Although PCR might favor shorter templates, it would do so equally in patients and controls. Shorter TCRB CDR3s, moderately but significantly so, marked every one of the four CD4+ subsets in Type 1 diabetes patients. Small HLA sub-analyses could not settle whether HLA shapes TCRB rearrangement.

Reverse transcribing all isolated RNA meant expressed TCRB transcripts were sequenced. The method was immunoSEQ multiplex PCR; TCRdb's version includes in-frame clones alone and lacks a portion of them. The profile shows roughly 730,000 clones, roughly 13% of them singletons. The sequence came from a man aged 18 to 29 with type 1 diabetes. This chain joins TRBV10-3 and TRBJ1-5, with D possibly TRBD1 on 5 matching bases. The sample taken for sequencing was naive CD4+ T cells from blood. For the CDR3, the DNA is TGTGCCATCAGTGAGACCTTGACAGACTATCAGCCCCAGCATTTT. Translating gives CAISETLTDYQPQHF.